One T cell receptor (beta chain) is described in this entry. What it binds is not known. Sequencing was performed with immunoSEQ multiplex PCR; in TCRdb, only in-frame clones are kept and a portion is missing. The table lists approximately 100,000 clones, more than 85% of them singletons. The sample is drawn from a study of PD-1 blockade in classical Hodgkin lymphoma. About the study: It was nivolumab at 3 mg/kg, given intravenously every 2 weeks, that patients received.

All the patients suffered relapse after autologous stem cell transplantation, and brentuximab vedotin exposure differed. CDR3 size: 16 residues. Unmatched junction bases numbered 8, after V lost 1 base and J lost 8 bases. Per germline, CDR1 SGHNT and CDR2 YENEEA. Study findings and constraints: Newly diagnosed patients were reported to exhibit reduced baseline TCR diversity relative to healthy donors. Those achieving complete response showed baseline diversity like newly diagnosed patients.

The chain links TRBV11-3 to TRBJ2-1; TRBD2 aligns across 10 bases. Sequenced material: peripheral blood mononuclear cells (PBMCs), taken before the second cycle of nivolumab. The clonotype comes from a human donor with classical Hodgkin lymphoma. Here the CDR3 reads CASSLASGGNRYEQFF. CDR3 DNA sequence: TGTGCCAGCAGCTTAGCTAGCGGGGGAAACCGGTATGAGCAGTTCTTC.